The clone carrying this TCR beta chain was recorded at least ten times. The target antigen is unknown. For ophthalmopathy patients, the Clinical Activity Score was at least 3 and the NOSPECS grade at least 4; duration was under 3 months. Germline V gene data show CDR1 as SNHLY and CDR2 as FYNNEI. The CDR3 is 15 residues long. Trimming took 6 bases from V and 3 from J, leaving 17 bases between them. Amplified TCR beta CDR3 regions derived from RNA transcripts. The TCR CDR3 first-round RT-PCR relied on the HTBI primer set. A single record per CDR3 protein comes from TCRdb applying MiXCR to the multiplex PCR reads. The sample has hundreds of thousands of distinct CDR3 sequences, about 20% seen once. The record originates from a study of T cells in Graves' hyperthyroidism and ophthalmopathy. Across the study: Upon initial diagnosis and before any treatment, peripheral blood was collected.

Study results and caveats: Ophthalmopathy was identified by the model a median approximately six months ahead of onset.

The source of this sequence is a man in his forties with Graves' ophthalmopathy. This chain links TRBV2 with TRBJ1-2, with D unclear. Sequencing used blood. CDR3 in amino acids: CASSSTRGRYYGYTF. Here the CDR3 DNA reads TGTGCCAGCAGCTCAACCCGTGGACGGTACTATGGCTACACCTTC.